The source of this TCR beta chain is a study of technical replicates of blood from four donors. Germline loops: CDR1 MGHRA, CDR2 YSYEKL. There are 13 residues in the CDR3. The trim removed 0 bases at V and 8 bases at J, leaving 3 bases unmatched. Measured with immunoSEQ multiplex PCR; TCRdb has only the in-frame clones, and not every one. The sample carries under 65,000 clones, about 88% recorded once. The chain recombines TRBV4-1 with TRBJ1-2; 7 bases agree with TRBD1. This receptor was identified in a human donor in good health. Some clones in this sample may be carry-over from other donors' samples. Sequencing input: PBMCs. In DNA, the CDR3 is TGCGCCAGCAGCCAAGAAGGGGGCTGGGGCTACACCTTC. Translation gives CASSQEGGWGYTF.